One and the same sample provided the 26 T cell receptor beta chains below, sequenced in a study of molecular identifiers for immune sequencing clone quantification. TCRdb called the PCR reads again in MiXCR, with one record for every CDR3 protein. Of around 40,000 distinct CDR3 sequences listed, roughly 19% are singletons. Sequencing was performed on naive CD8+ T cells from blood, with Jurkat cell RNA spiked in. Subset: FACS-sorted CD8+CD4-CCR7+CD45RA+ naive T cells. The receptors originated from a human donor in good health. Some libraries in this study had Jurkat cell RNA spiked in.

This clonotype was seen ten or more times. The chain is built from TRBV7-2 and TRBJ2-7; TRBD2 matches at 9 bases. CDR3 length: 15 amino acids. Germline loops: CDR1 SGHTA, CDR2 FQGNSA. The junction had 7 bases not matched to a gene; V was cut back by 4 bases and J by 3 bases. This CDR3 is CASSSSGLALYEQYF. CDR3 bases: TGTGCCAGCAGCTCCTCGGGACTAGCTCTCTACGAGCAGTACTTC.

The table lists this clonotype with many counts. CDR3 protein: CASSPTGQRGTEAFF. CDR3 bases: TGTGCCAGCAGCCCGACGGGTCAAAGGGGCACTGAAGCTTTCTTT. This chain uses TRBV13 with TRBJ1-1, with D perhaps TRBD1 (5 bases). The CDR3 extends over 15 amino acids. Trimming cost V 5 bases and J 4 bases, with 17 bases left between them. Germline values: CDR1 PRHDT, CDR2 FYEKMQ (reference sequence).

There are many counts of this clonotype. The chain recombines TRBV4-3 with TRBJ2-3; the D is unclear. Germline-derived CDR1 and CDR2 are LGHNA and YSLEER. This CDR3 has 14 residues. The V end was cut by 4 bases, the J end by 4 bases, with 12 bases between. The CDR3 sequence is CASSPPDNSDTQYF. The DNA of the CDR3 is TGCGCCAGCAGCCCACCAGATAACTCAGATACGCAGTATTTT.

In its sample, this clonotype was seen many times. V and J are TRBV9 and TRBJ2-6, with D possibly being TRBD2 (5 bases). CDR3 length: 17 residues. The ends were cut back, 3 bases at V and 0 bases at J, with 13 bases in the middle. Germline V gene data show CDR1 as SGDLS and CDR2 as YYNGEE. As DNA, the CDR3 is TGTGCCAGCAGCGAAGACGGAGGAAGCTCTGGGGCCAACGTCCTGACTTTC. Protein: CASSEDGGSSGANVLTF.

This clonotype ranks as medium-sized (0.01 to 0.1%). J is TRBJ2-3 and V is TRBV7-2, with D perhaps TRBD1 (6 bases). This CDR3 comprises 15 residues. The germline V gene encodes CDR1 SGHTA and CDR2 FQGNSA. V was trimmed by 4 bases and J by 0 bases, leaving 11 bases between them. The CDR3 nucleotides are TGTGCCAGCAGCTCTTACAGGGTTAGCACAGATACGCAGTATTTT. Translated: CASSSYRVSTDTQYF.

There are many counts of this clonotype. The rearrangement uses TRBV27 and TRBJ2-5; D gene uncertain. Trimming stripped 6 bases from V and 2 bases from J, with 10 bases between. Germline CDR1 and CDR2: MNHEY and SMNVEV (reference sequence). CDR3 size: 13 residues. CDR3 bases: TGTGCCAGCAGCAAGAATACTCAAGAGACCCAGTACTTC. Translation: CASSKNTQETQYF.

This clonotype was seen ten or more times. The chain has TRBV19 and TRBJ1-5; D is undetermined. The CDR3 consists of 15 residues. The germline CDR1 and CDR2 sequences are LNHDA and SQIVND (reference sequence). V gave up 3 bases and J gave up 0 bases, with 9 bases separating them. The CDR3 is CASSIETYSNQPQHF. The CDR3, as DNA: TGTGCCAGTAGTATCGAGACTTATAGCAATCAGCCCCAGCATTTT. Full variable domain (rest looked up from reference TRBV19 and TRBJ1-5): DGGITQSPKYLFRKEGQNVTLSCEQNLNHDAMYWYRQDPGQGLRLIYYSQIVNDFQKGDIAEGYSVSREKKESFPLTVTSAQKNPTAFYLCASSIETYSNQPQHFGDGTRLSIL.

The sample holds many counts of this clonotype. This rearrangement joins TRBV7-2 to TRBJ2-7; TRBD1 matches at 10 bases. Germline V gene lookup returns CDR1 SGHTA and CDR2 FQGNSA. CDR3 size: 15 residues. V lost 5 bases and J lost 2; bases outside the gene matches: 6. CDR3 DNA sequence: TGTGCCAGCAGCACCACCGGGACAGGGGCCTACGAGCAGTACTTC. This sequence encodes CASSTTGTGAYEQYF.

The CDR3 spells CASSTGRDSRELFF. In DNA form, the CDR3 reads TGTGCCAGTAGTACCGGGAGGGACAGCCGCGAGCTGTTTTTT. The chain carries TRBV19 and TRBJ2-2; D possibly corresponds to TRBD2 (8 bases). Germline V gives CDR1 LNHDA, CDR2 SQIVND (reference sequence). The CDR3 has 14 amino acids. The ends were cut back, 4 bases at V and 11 bases at J, with 17 bases in the middle.

Ten or more counts support this clonotype. The junction does not match germline at one end; this may be a read error. The gene calls are TRBV7-4 and TRBJ2-7; D tentatively reads TRBD1 or TRBD2 (5 bases each). CDR3 length equals 14 residues. In germline, CDR1 is SGHVT, CDR2 SQSDAQ. The CDR3 region is CASSLALGVYEQYF. The DNA for the CDR3 is TGTGCAAGCAGCTTAGCACTGGGGGTTTATGAACAGTACTTC.

A word on this clonotype: At one end, the junction sequence differs from germline, possibly due to a read error. V and J are TRBV5-1 and TRBJ2-3; D ambiguous. Germline V gene lookup returns CDR1 SGHRS and CDR2 YFSETQ. This CDR3 contains 16 residues. CDR3 DNA sequence: TGCGCCAGCAGCCCGACCTTCCTAGACCGCACCGATACGCAGTATTTT. Translated, it gives CASSPTFLDRTDTQYF. Complete variable domain (other parts from reference TRBV5-1 and TRBJ2-3): KAGVTQTPRYLIKTRGQQVTLSCSPISGHRSVSWYQQTPGQGLQFLFEYFSETQRNKGNFPGRFSGRQFSNSRSEMNVSTLELGDSALYLCASSPTFLDRTDTQYFGPGTRLTVL.

This clonotype was detected ten times or more. The V and J genes are TRBV5-6 and TRBJ1-1, with D possibly matching TRBD1 (5 bases). This CDR3 is 14 amino acids long. Germline lookup yields CDR1 SGHDT and CDR2 YYEEEE. V dropped 4 bases and J dropped 4 bases, with 14 bases sitting between them. The CDR3, as DNA: TGTGCCAGCAGCCAAGGAGCAGGGTCCACTGAAGCTTTCTTT. Translation: CASSQGAGSTEAFF. Filled out from reference TRBV5-6 and TRBJ1-1, the complete variable domain reads DAGVTQSPTHLIKTRGQQVTLRCSPKSGHDTVSWYQQALGQGPQFIFQYYEEEERQRGNFPDRFSGHQFPNYSSELNVNALLLGDSALYLCASSQGAGSTEAFFGQGTRLTVV.

Ten or more counts support this clonotype. The chain is built from TRBV4-1 and TRBJ1-5; TRBD1 matches at 9 bases. V gave up 0 bases and J gave up 7 bases; unmatched junction bases: 10. The CDR3 contains 17 residues. CDR1 is MGHRA and CDR2 is YSYEKL in the germline V gene. The CDR3 here is CASSQELQGAVGQPQHF. The DNA for the CDR3 is TGCGCCAGCAGCCAAGAGTTACAGGGGGCGGTTGGACAGCCCCAGCATTTT.

This clonotype was observed at least ten times. The chain links TRBV9 to TRBJ1-6, with D uncertain. CDR3 size: 14 residues. Per germline, CDR1 SGDLS and CDR2 YYNGEE. Trimming stripped 0 bases from V and 6 bases from J, with 7 bases between. The CDR3 coding sequence is TGTGCCAGCAGCGTAGAGGCTCGTAATTCACCCCTCCACTTT. Translating gives CASSVEARNSPLHF.

This clonotype has at least ten counts. The J gene is TRBJ2-3, the V gene TRBV7-3; D unresolved. Trimming left V 2 bases short and J 6 bases short, with 9 bases between. The CDR3 is made up of 13 amino acids. CDR1 and CDR2 from the germline V gene are SGHTA and FQGTGA. The CDR3 DNA is TGTGCCAGCAGCTTATTCTCACACGATACGCAGTATTTT. Protein product: CASSLFSHDTQYF.

Points on this clonotype: A much larger clonotype is one base distant, so this may be a read error. J is TRBJ2-5 and V is TRBV12-3 or TRBV12-4; 7 bases agree with TRBD2. The CDR3 is 16 residues long. CDR3 DNA sequence: TGTGCCAGCAGTTTATCTCTAGCGGAAGCAGAAGAGACCCAGGACTTC. As protein: CASSLSLAEAEETQDF.

This clonotype appeared many times. This chain joins TRBV4-1 and TRBJ1-1; D may be TRBD1 (5 bases). Between the trimmed V and J ends, which lost 3 bases and 1 base, there was a span of 15 bases. This CDR3 is 16 amino acids long. Germline-derived CDR1 and CDR2 are MGHRA and YSYEKL. As DNA, the CDR3 is TGCGCCAGCAGCCATTTTGAAGGGGTGCAGAACACTGAAGCTTTCTTT. As protein: CASSHFEGVQNTEAFF.

This clonotype came up many times. The rearrangement uses TRBV10-3 and TRBJ2-7, with 9 positions matching TRBD1. Germline CDR1 reads ENHRY; CDR2 reads SYGVKD. This CDR3 spans 15 amino acids. With 2 bases clipped from V and 6 bases from J, the junction kept 8 bases outside the gene matches. As DNA, the CDR3 is TGTGCCATCAGTGAGCCGGGGACAGGGTACCGCGAGCAGTACTTC. This translates into CAISEPGTGYREQYF.

This clonotype came up many times. V is TRBV5-1 and J is TRBJ1-2; the D gene is possibly TRBD1 (6 bases). The germline CDR1 and CDR2 sequences are SGHRS and YFSETQ. Trimming took off 4 bases at V and 0 bases at J, with 19 bases between the two ends. The CDR3 is 17 amino acids. CDR3: CASSSRGHQITNYGYTF. The CDR3 DNA is TGCGCCAGCAGCAGCCGGGGACACCAGATAACTAACTATGGCTACACCTTC. Filled out from reference TRBV5-1 and TRBJ1-2, the complete variable domain reads KAGVTQTPRYLIKTRGQQVTLSCSPISGHRSVSWYQQTPGQGLQFLFEYFSETQRNKGNFPGRFSGRQFSNSRSEMNVSTLELGDSALYLCASSSRGHQITNYGYTFGSGTRLTVV.

This clonotype was detected many times. The V and J genes are TRBV19 and TRBJ1-5; D might be TRBD1 (5 bases). The CDR3 loop spans 20 amino acids. In germline, CDR1 is LNHDA, CDR2 SQIVND (reference sequence). The V end was cut by 3 bases, the J end by 7 bases, with 31 bases between. CDR3 coding DNA: TGTGCCAGTAGTATTGGGGTTTTGAAGACTGGTGCCACGGGGCTCCAGCCCCAGCATTTT. Its translation is CASSIGVLKTGATGLQPQHF.

This clonotype occurred many times. The gene calls are TRBV29-1 and TRBJ1-3, with TRBD1 identical over 7 bases. CDR1 is SQVTM, CDR2 ANQGSEA, per germline. The CDR3 is 15 amino acids. With 7 bases clipped from V and 0 bases from J, the junction kept 9 bases outside the gene matches. The CDR3, as DNA: TGCAGCGCACTCACAGGGGACCACTCTGGAAACACCATATATTTT. Translating it yields CSALTGDHSGNTIYF.

With regard to this clonotype: The conserved final phenylalanine or tryptophan is absent from the CDR3, which likely points to a read error. The chain employs TRBV12-3 or TRBV12-4 and TRBJ2-3; D gene uncertain. CDR3 length: 16 residues. This CDR3 reads CASSLGSEYRTDAQYL. Here the CDR3 DNA reads TGTGCCAGCAGTTTAGGTTCTGAGTACCGCACAGATGCGCAGTATTTA.

This clonotype was picked up many times. The chain carries TRBV6-2 or TRBV6-3 and TRBJ1-1; D not certain. The CDR3 extends over 12 amino acids. V was shortened by 2 bases and J by 1 base, with 2 bases between the two germline ends. Per the germline V gene, CDR1 is MNHEY and CDR2 is SVGEGT. CDR3 nucleotide sequence: TGTGCCAGCAGTTACCCGAACACTGAAGCTTTCTTT. Translated, it gives CASSYPNTEAFF.

This clonotype appeared many times. The V call is TRBV6-2 or TRBV6-3, the J call TRBJ1-5; D is unclear. This CDR3 region has 14 residues. The V and J ends lost 4 bases and 0 bases respectively, with 7 bases between them. The V gene's germline CDR1 is MNHEY and CDR2 SVGEGT. CDR3 sequence: CASSWTVSNQPQHF. The CDR3 DNA is TGTGCCAGCAGTTGGACCGTTAGCAATCAGCCCCAGCATTTT.

There are many counts of this clonotype. The chain uses TRBV7-9 and TRBJ1-1; unclear D gene. With 7 bases removed from V and 4 bases from J, the gap between germline ends came to 7 bases. This CDR3 is built from 11 residues. Germline V gene data show CDR1 as SEHNR and CDR2 as FQNEAQ (reference sequence). The CDR3 region is CASNPGTEAFF. The CDR3 DNA is TGTGCCAGCAACCCGGGCACTGAAGCTTTCTTT.

This clonotype has at least ten counts. The rearrangement joins TRBV27 to TRBJ2-7, with D possibly called TRBD1 or TRBD2 (5 bases each). Germline V gives CDR1 MNHEY, CDR2 SMNVEV (reference sequence). The CDR3 sequence is 12 residues long. The V end was cut by 2 bases, the J end by 5 bases, with 7 bases between. Here the CDR3 reads CASSLGGNEQYF. Written as DNA, the CDR3 is TGTGCCAGCAGTTTAGGGGGAAACGAGCAGTACTTC.